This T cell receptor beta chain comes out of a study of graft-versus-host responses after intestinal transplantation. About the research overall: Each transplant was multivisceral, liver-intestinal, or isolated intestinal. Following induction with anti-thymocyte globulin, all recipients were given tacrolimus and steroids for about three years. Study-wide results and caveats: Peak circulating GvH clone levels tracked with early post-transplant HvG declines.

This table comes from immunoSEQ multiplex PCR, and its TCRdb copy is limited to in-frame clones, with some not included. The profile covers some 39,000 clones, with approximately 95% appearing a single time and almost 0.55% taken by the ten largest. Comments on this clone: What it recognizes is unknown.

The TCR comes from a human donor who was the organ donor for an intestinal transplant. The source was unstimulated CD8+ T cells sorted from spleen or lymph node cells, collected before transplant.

This chain's CDR3 is CASMGLGNEQFF. DNA of the CDR3: TGCGCCAGCATGGGCCTAGGGAATGAGCAGTTCTTC. The chain recombines TRBV10-2 with TRBJ2-1; D gene ambiguous. Germline V gene sequence: CDR1 WSHSY, CDR2 SAAADI. This CDR3 contains 12 residues. V was clipped by 7 bases and J by 7 bases, with 11 bases between them.